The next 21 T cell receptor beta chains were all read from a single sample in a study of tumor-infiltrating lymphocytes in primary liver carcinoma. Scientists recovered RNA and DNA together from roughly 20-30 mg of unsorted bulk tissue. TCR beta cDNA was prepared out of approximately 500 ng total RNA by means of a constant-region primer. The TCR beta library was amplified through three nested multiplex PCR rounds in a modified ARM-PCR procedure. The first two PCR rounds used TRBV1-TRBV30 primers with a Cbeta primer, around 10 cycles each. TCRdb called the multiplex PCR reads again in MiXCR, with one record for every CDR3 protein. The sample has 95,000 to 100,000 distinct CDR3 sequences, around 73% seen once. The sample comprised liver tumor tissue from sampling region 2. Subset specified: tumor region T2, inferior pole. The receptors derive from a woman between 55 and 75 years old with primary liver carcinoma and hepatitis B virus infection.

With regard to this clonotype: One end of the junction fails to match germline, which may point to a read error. The CDR3 loop is CASSFGGTAYDYTF. The CDR3 DNA sequence: TGTGCCAGCAGTTTTGGGGGGACGGCCTATGACTACACCTTC. The chain combines TRBV28 with TRBJ1-2; the D gene is possibly TRBD1 (5 bases). Germline CDR1 reads MDHEN; CDR2 reads SYDVKM. This CDR3 region has 14 residues.

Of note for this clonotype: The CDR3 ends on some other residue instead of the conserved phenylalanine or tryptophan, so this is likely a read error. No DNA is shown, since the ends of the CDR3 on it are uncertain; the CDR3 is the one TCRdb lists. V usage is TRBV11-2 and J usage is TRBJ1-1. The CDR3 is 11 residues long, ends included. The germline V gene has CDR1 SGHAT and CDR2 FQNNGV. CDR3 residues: CASRDWVETFS.

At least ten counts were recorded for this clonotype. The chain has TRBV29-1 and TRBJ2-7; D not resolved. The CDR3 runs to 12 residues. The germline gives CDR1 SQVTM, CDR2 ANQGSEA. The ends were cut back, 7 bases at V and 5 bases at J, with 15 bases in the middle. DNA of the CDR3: TGCAGCGCCTCAAGGGCGGAGAACGAGCAGTACTTC. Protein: CSASRAENEQYF.

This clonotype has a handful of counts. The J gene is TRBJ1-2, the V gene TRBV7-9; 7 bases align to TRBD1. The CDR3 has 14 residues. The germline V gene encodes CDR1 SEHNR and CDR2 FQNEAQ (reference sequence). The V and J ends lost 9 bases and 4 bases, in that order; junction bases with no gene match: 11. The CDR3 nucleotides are TGTGCCAGTACACAGGGGATGAACGCCTATGGCTACACCTTC. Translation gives CASTQGMNAYGYTF.

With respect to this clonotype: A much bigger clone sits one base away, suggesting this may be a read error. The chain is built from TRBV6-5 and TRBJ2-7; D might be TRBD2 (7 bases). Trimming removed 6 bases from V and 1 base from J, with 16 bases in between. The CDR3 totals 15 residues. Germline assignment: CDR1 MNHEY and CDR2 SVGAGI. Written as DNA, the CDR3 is TGTGCCAGCAGCCCCCGGGGGGCGGTATCCTACGAGCAGTACTTC. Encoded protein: CASSPRGAVSYEQYF.

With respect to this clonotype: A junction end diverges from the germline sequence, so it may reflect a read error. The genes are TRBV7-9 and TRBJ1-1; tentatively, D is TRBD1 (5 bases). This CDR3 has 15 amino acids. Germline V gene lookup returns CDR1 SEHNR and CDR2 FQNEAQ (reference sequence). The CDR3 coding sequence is TGTGCCAGCAGCTTAATGGGGGGATTGAACGCTGAAGCTTTCTTT. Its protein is CASSLMGGLNAEAFF.

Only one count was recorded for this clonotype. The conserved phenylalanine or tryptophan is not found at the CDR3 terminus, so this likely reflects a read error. This chain's CDR3 is CASSESPGWAFS. CDR3 nucleotides: TGTGCCAGTAGTGAATCCCCCGGATGGGCTTTCTCT. This rearrangement joins TRBV6-1 to TRBJ1-1; no firm D call. Germline V gene data show CDR1 as MNHNS and CDR2 as SASEGT. This CDR3 contains 12 residues.

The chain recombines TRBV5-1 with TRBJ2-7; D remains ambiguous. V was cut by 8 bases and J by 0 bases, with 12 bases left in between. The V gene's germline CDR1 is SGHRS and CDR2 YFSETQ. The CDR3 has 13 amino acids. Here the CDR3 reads CASARRFSYEQYF. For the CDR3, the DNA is TGCGCCAGTGCGAGGAGATTCTCCTACGAGCAGTACTTC.

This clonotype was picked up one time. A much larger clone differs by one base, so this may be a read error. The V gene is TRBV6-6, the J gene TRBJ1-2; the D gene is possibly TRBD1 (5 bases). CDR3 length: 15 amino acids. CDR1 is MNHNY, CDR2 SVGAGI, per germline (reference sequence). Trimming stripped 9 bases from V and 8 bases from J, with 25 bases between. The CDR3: CARSKRQHLGKGYTF. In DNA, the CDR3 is TGTGCCAGGAGCAAACGACAGCACCTTGGAAAGGGCTACACCTTC.

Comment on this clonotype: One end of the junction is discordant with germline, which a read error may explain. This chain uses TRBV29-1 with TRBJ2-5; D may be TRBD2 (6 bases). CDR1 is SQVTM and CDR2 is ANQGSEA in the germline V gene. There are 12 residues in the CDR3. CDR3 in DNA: TGCAGTGTTGATCCGGAGGGAGCGACCCAGTACTTC. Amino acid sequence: CSVDPEGATQYF.

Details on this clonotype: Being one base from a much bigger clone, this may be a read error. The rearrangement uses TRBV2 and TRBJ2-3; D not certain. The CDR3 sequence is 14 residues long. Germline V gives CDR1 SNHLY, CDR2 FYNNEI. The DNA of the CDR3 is TGTGCCAGCAGTGAAGGTGGGCTCACAGATACGCATTATTTT. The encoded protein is CASSEGGLTDTHYF.

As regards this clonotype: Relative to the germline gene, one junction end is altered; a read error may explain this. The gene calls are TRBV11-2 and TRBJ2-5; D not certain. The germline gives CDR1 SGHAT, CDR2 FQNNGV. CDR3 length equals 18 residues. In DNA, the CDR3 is TGTGCCCGCAGCTTGCTGACCGGGCCCCTGACAAGAATGGAGACCCAGTACTTC. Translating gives CARSLLTGPLTRMETQYF.

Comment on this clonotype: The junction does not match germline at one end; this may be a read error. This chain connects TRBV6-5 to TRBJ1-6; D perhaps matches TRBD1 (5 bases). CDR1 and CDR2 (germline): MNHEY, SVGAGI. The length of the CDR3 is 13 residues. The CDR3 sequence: CASRETEDSPLHF. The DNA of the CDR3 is TGTGCTAGCAGGGAAACAGAGGATTCACCCCTCCACTTT.

CDR3 coding DNA: TGCGCAAGCGGGATCTGGACAGGCACTAGCACAGATACGCAGTATTTT. It is translated as CASGIWTGTSTDTQYF. This chain joins TRBV5-1 and TRBJ2-3; D may be TRBD1 or TRBD2 (7 bases each). The CDR3 has 16 residues. CDR1 SGHRS and CDR2 YFSETQ come from the germline V gene.

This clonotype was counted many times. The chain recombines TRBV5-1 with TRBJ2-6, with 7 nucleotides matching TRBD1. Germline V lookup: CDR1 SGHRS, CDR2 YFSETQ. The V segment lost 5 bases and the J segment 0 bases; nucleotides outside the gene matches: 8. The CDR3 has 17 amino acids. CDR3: CASRGGAFGSGANVLTF. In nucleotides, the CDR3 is TGCGCCAGCAGAGGGGGCGCTTTCGGCTCTGGGGCCAACGTCCTGACTTTC.

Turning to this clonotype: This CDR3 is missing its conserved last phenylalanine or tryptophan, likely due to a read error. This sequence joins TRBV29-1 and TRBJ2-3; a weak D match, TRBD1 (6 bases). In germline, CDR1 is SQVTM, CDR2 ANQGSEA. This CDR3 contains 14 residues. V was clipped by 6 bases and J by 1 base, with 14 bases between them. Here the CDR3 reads CSVLQGQGTDTQYY. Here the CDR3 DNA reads TGCAGCGTCCTACAGGGACAAGGCACAGATACGCAGTATTAT.

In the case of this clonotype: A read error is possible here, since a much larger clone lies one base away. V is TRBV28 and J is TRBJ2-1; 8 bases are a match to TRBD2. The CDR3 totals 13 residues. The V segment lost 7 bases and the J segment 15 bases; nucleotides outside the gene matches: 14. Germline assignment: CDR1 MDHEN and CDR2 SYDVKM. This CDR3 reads CASNLPGGTRSFF. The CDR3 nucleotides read TGTGCCAGCAACCTCCCGGGGGGGACTAGATCGTTCTTC.

CDR3 sequence (DNA): TGTGCCAGCAGCCAATACCGCATACAGGTCAACTCCTACGAGCAGTACTTC. Its protein product is CASSQYRIQVNSYEQYF. The chain uses TRBV11-2 and TRBJ2-7; a possible D gene is TRBD1 (5 bases). The CDR3 has 17 amino acids. Trimming stripped 5 bases from V and 0 bases from J, with 20 bases between. Germline assignment: CDR1 SGHAT and CDR2 FQNNGV.

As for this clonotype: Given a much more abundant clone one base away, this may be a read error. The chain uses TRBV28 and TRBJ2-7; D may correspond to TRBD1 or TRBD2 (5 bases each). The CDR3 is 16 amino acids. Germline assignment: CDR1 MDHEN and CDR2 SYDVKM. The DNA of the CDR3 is TGTGCCAGCAGTTTATCTTGGGGGACCCGGTCCTACAAGCAGTACTTC. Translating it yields CASSLSWGTRSYKQYF.

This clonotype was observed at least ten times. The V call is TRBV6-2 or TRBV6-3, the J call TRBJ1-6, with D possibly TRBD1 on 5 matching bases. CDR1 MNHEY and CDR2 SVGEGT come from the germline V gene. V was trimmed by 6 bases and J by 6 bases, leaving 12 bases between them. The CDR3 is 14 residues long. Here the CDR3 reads CASRPPDSNSPLHF. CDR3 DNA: TGTGCCAGCAGACCACCCGACAGTAATTCACCCCTCCACTTT.

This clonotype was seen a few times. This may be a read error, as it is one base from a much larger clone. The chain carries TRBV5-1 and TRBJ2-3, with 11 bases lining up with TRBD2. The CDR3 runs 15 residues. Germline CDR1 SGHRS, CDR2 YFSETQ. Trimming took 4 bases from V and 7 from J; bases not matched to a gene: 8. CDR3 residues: CASSTNSGRGYTQYF. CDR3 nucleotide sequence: TGCGCCAGCAGCACCAATAGCGGGAGGGGTTATACGCAGTATTTT.